Below, 24 T cell receptor beta chains from the same sample are listed, as sequenced in a study of OX40 agonist ivuxolimab in advanced cancers. Profiling relied on immunoSEQ multiplex PCR, and the TCRdb table lists in-frame clones only, not all of them. The repertoire holds around 84,000 clones, with roughly 94% as singletons. The sample was CD4+ or CD8+ T cells sorted from blood, taken in a trial of the OX40 agonist ivuxolimab. The receptor source for this set is an adult with an advanced solid tumor such as melanoma, head and neck, liver or kidney cancer.

The rearrangement uses TRBV7-6 and TRBJ1-1; D might be TRBD1 (5 bases). The V end was cut by 3 bases, the J end by 7 bases, with 9 bases between. The CDR3 contains 12 residues. From germline, CDR1 is SGHVS and CDR2 FNYEAQ. CDR3 DNA sequence: TGTGCCAGCAGCTTTGGGGGGGTTGAAGCTTTCTTT. Translating it yields CASSFGGVEAFF.

The rearrangement joins TRBV7-3 to TRBJ1-2; no reliable D call. This CDR3 is 15 amino acids long. CDR1 SGHTA and CDR2 FQGTGA come from the germline V gene. V gave up 5 bases and J gave up 1 base, with 14 bases separating them. The CDR3: CASSPTQQSNYGYTF. In nucleotides, the CDR3 is TGTGCCAGCAGCCCGACCCAACAAAGTAACTATGGCTACACCTTC. The complete variable domain, with remaining parts taken from reference TRBV7-3 and TRBJ1-2, reads GAGVSQTPSNKVTEKGKYVELRCDPISGHTALYWYRQSLGQGPEFLIYFQGTGAADDSGLPNDRFFAVRPEGSVSTLKIQRTERGDSAVYLCASSPTQQSNYGYTFGSGTRLTVV.

The V and J genes are TRBV4-3 and TRBJ2-1; maybe TRBD2 (6 bases). V lost 6 bases to trimming and J lost 1 base, with 22 bases between them. Germline CDR1 reads LGHNA; CDR2 reads YSLEER. CDR3 length equals 18 residues. CDR3 in DNA: TGCGCCAGCAGTCCAAGATCTTCGGTAGCGGAGTCCTACAATGAGCAGTTCTTC. Translating it yields CASSPRSSVAESYNEQFF.

V is TRBV19 and J is TRBJ2-4, with 9 bases matching TRBD2. V lost 5 bases to trimming and J lost 6 bases; unmatched junction nucleotides: 8. There are 15 residues in the CDR3. Looked up from germline, CDR1 is LNHDA and CDR2 is SQIVND (reference sequence). This chain's CDR3 is CASSPRTSGLNIQYF. The CDR3 DNA sequence: TGTGCCAGTAGTCCGCGAACTAGCGGGCTAAACATTCAGTACTTC.

The genes are TRBV5-1 and TRBJ2-2; 16 bases are a match to TRBD2. V was pared by 4 bases and J by 7 bases, with 13 bases of the junction left unmatched. This CDR3 is built from 19 residues. Germline assignment: CDR1 SGHRS and CDR2 YFSETQ. The CDR3 DNA is TGCGCCAGCAGCGGAACCGGGACTAGCGGGAGGGCCTTAAACGGGGAGCTGTTTTTT. It yields the protein CASSGTGTSGRALNGELFF.

The chain links TRBV28 to TRBJ2-4; D ambiguous. Germline CDR1 is MDHEN and CDR2 is SYDVKM. The CDR3 is 16 residues long. V lost 3 bases and J 3 bases, leaving 15 bases between the germline ends. The CDR3 sequence: CASSFLSVMGKNIQYF. The CDR3 DNA reads as TGTGCCAGCAGTTTCCTCTCGGTGATGGGCAAAAACATTCAGTACTTC. The whole variable domain, remainder taken from reference TRBV28 and TRBJ2-4, is DVKVTQSSRYLVKRTGEKVFLECVQDMDHENMFWYRQDPGLGLRLIYFSYDVKMKEKGDIPEGYSVSREKKERFSLILESASTNQTSMYLCASSFLSVMGKNIQYFGAGTRLSVL.

The gene calls are TRBV7-9 and TRBJ2-5; weak D call: TRBD2 (6 bases). Germline CDR1 and CDR2: SEHNR and FQNEAQ (reference sequence). V dropped 5 bases and J dropped 5 bases, with 21 bases sitting between them. The CDR3 covers 16 residues. In DNA form, the CDR3 reads TGTGCCAGCAGCCCATCAGAGCTGGGGGGAAGGGAGACCCAGTACTTC. It encodes CASSPSELGGRETQYF.

The chain employs TRBV6-6 and TRBJ1-5, with D hard to call. Between the trimmed V and J ends, which lost 5 bases and 0 bases, there was a span of 11 bases. The CDR3 length is 15 residues. Per germline, CDR1 MNHNY and CDR2 SVGAGI (reference sequence). CDR3 protein: CASSPGRGSNQPQHF. DNA for the CDR3: TGTGCCAGCAGTCCCGGGCGGGGTAGCAATCAGCCCCAGCATTTT.

This clone was found once. V gene TRBV13 combines with J gene TRBJ2-7, with 9 nucleotides matching TRBD2. V lost 5 bases, J lost 1 base, and 9 bases stayed unmatched. The CDR3 sequence is 16 residues long. CDR1 is PRHDT and CDR2 is FYEKMQ in the germline V gene (reference sequence). The CDR3 protein is CASSEAALAGSYEQYF. CDR3 sequence (DNA): TGTGCCAGCAGCGAAGCGGCACTAGCGGGTTCCTACGAGCAGTACTTC.

The V and J genes are TRBV9 and TRBJ2-2; no firm D call. Germline CDR1 SGDLS, CDR2 YYNGEE. Trimming took 4 bases from V and 8 from J, leaving 6 bases between them. The CDR3 sequence is 11 residues long. DNA for the CDR3: TGTGCCAGCAGCCTTCTTGGGGAGCTGTTTTTT. This gives the protein CASSLLGELFF. Full variable domain (rest looked up from reference TRBV9 and TRBJ2-2): DSGVTQTPKHLITATGQRVTLRCSPRSGDLSVYWYQQSLDQGLQFLIQYYNGEERAKGNILERFSAQQFPDLHSELNLSSLELGDSALYFCASSLLGELFFGEGSRLTVL.

This sequence joins TRBV9 and TRBJ1-4; TRBD1 aligns across 8 bases. CDR1 and CDR2 from the germline V gene are SGDLS and YYNGEE. This CDR3 has 14 residues. The trim removed 4 bases at V and 6 bases at J, leaving 5 bases unmatched. The CDR3 nucleotides read TGTGCCAGCAGCTCCGGACAGGGTGATGAAAAACTGTTTTTT. This gives the protein CASSSGQGDEKLFF.

CDR3: CASSPGQRGVQQYF. CDR3 bases: TGCGCCAGCAGCCCGGGGCAGCGCGGGGTGCAGCAGTACTTC. The chain recombines TRBV4-3 with TRBJ2-7; weak D call: TRBD2 (6 bases). This CDR3 is 14 amino acids long. The ends were cut back, 4 bases at V and 8 bases at J, with 18 bases in the middle. The germline V gene encodes CDR1 LGHNA and CDR2 YSLEER.

The chain uses TRBV18 and TRBJ2-1; a weak D match, TRBD2 (5 bases). CDR1 and CDR2 from the germline V gene are KGHSH and LQKENI. Between the trimmed V and J ends, which lost 3 bases and 0 bases, there was a span of 21 bases. The CDR3 is made up of 19 amino acids. This CDR3 is CASSPEFVGRGSSYNEQFF. CDR3 nucleotides: TGTGCCAGCTCACCCGAGTTTGTTGGACGGGGAAGCTCCTACAATGAGCAGTTCTTC.

V gene TRBV7-9 combines with J gene TRBJ2-1; the D gene is possibly TRBD1 (6 bases). The CDR3 has 15 amino acids. V shed 5 bases and J shed 7 bases, with 18 bases lying between them. In germline, CDR1 is SEHNR, CDR2 FQNEAQ (reference sequence). The CDR3 loop reads CASSPKDRNPNEQFF. DNA of the CDR3: TGTGCCAGCAGCCCGAAGGACAGAAACCCTAATGAGCAGTTCTTC.

The chain combines TRBV27 with TRBJ2-3; D gene unclear. This CDR3 has 13 amino acids. V lost 2 bases and J lost 2, with 5 bases in between. Germline CDR1 MNHEY, CDR2 SMNVEV (reference sequence). CDR3 sequence (DNA): TGTGCCAGCAGTTTAGGGCCCACAGATACGCAGTATTTT. It translates to CASSLGPTDTQYF.

This chain joins TRBV5-6 and TRBJ2-1, with 7 bases identical to TRBD2. Germline V lookup: CDR1 SGHDT, CDR2 YYEEEE. CDR3 length: 15 amino acids. V was pared by 2 bases and J by 0 bases, with 2 bases of the junction left unmatched. The CDR3 DNA reads as TGTGCCAGCAGCTTCCTAGCGGTCTCCTACAATGAGCAGTTCTTC. Translation gives CASSFLAVSYNEQFF.

The genes are TRBV7-9 and TRBJ2-2; D gene unclear. The ends were cut back, 6 bases at V and 8 bases at J, with 10 bases in the middle. This CDR3 is built from 12 residues. The germline V gene has CDR1 SEHNR and CDR2 FQNEAQ (reference sequence). This CDR3 is CASSTPPGELFF. In DNA, the CDR3 is TGTGCCAGCAGTACCCCACCGGGGGAGCTGTTTTTT.

In its sample, this clone was seen once. The J gene is TRBJ2-3, the V gene TRBV28; possibly TRBD1 for D (5 bases). Germline V lookup: CDR1 MDHEN, CDR2 SYDVKM. The CDR3 runs to 12 residues. V was shortened by 4 bases and J by 8 bases, with 10 bases between the two germline ends. The CDR3 coding sequence is TGTGCCAGCAGTTCAGGACACCCTACGCAGTATTTT. Amino acid sequence: CASSSGHPTQYF.

The J gene is TRBJ2-7, the V gene TRBV12-5; D is ambiguous. Germline V CDR1 and CDR2: LGHNT, FRNRAP. The CDR3 is 13 amino acids. V was shortened by 1 base and J by 5 bases, with 9 bases between the two germline ends. The DNA of the CDR3 is TGTGCTAGTGGTTTGGGTCGGATTAACGAGCAGTACTTC. Residues: CASGLGRINEQYF.

Here the CDR3 reads CSVGPEEWYGYTF. The CDR3 DNA reads TGCAGCGTTGGACCCGAGGAGTGGTATGGCTACACCTTC. The rearrangement joins TRBV29-1 to TRBJ1-2; no definite D call. Germline-derived CDR1 and CDR2 are SQVTM and ANQGSEA. V was cut by 4 bases and J by 5 bases, with 14 bases left in between. The CDR3 runs 13 residues.

V and J are TRBV9 and TRBJ2-7; perhaps D is TRBD1 or TRBD2 (6 bases each). Between the trimmed V and J ends, which lost 4 bases and 2 bases, there was a span of 16 bases. The CDR3 extends over 15 amino acids. In germline, CDR1 is SGDLS, CDR2 YYNGEE. Here the CDR3 reads CASSPPRGGPYEQYF. The CDR3 bases are TGTGCCAGCAGCCCCCCCAGGGGAGGACCCTACGAGCAGTACTTC.

The chain is built from TRBV11-2 and TRBJ2-3; the D is unclear. V gave up 1 base and J gave up 6 bases, with 17 bases separating them. CDR1 and CDR2 from the germline V gene are SGHAT and FQNNGV. The CDR3 totals 16 residues. CDR3 sequence (DNA): TGTGCCAGCAGCTTAGTTCGGTCAGTTCTATCCGATACGCAGTATTTT. Translating gives CASSLVRSVLSDTQYF.

The genes are TRBV6-4 and TRBJ1-6; D is perhaps TRBD1 (6 bases). Germline CDR1 MRHNA, CDR2 SNTAGT. Between the trimmed V and J ends, which lost 7 bases and 8 bases, there was a span of 18 bases. CDR3 length equals 15 residues. CDR3 region: CASIGAGEKDSPLHF. CDR3 DNA sequence: TGTGCCAGCATAGGGGCAGGGGAGAAGGATTCACCCCTCCACTTT.

About this clone itself: Other DNA sequences in the sample encode the same CDR3. The rearrangement uses TRBV7-8 and TRBJ2-7; D is uncertain. The CDR3 contains 12 residues. Per germline, CDR1 SGHVS and CDR2 FQNEAQ. V was clipped by 2 bases and J by 2 bases, with 4 bases between them. The CDR3 sequence: CASSLSAYEQYF. DNA for the CDR3: TGTGCCAGCAGCTTATCCGCCTACGAGCAGTACTTC.